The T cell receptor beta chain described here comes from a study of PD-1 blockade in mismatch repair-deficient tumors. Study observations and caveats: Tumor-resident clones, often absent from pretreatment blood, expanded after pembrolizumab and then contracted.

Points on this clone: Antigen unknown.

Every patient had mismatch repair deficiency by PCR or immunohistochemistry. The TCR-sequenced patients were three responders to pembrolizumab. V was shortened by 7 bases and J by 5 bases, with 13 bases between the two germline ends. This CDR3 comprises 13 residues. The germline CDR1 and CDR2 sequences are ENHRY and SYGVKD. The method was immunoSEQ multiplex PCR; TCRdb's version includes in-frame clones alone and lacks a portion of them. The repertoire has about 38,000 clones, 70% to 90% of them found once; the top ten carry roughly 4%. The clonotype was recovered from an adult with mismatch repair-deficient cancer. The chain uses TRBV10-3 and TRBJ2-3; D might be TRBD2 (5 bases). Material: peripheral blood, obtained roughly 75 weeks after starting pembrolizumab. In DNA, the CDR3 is TGTGCCATCACCCATGGACGGGAAGATACGCAGTATTTT. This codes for CAITHGREDTQYF.